This T cell receptor beta chain was sequenced in a study of graft-versus-host responses after intestinal transplantation (dated by TCRdb to the early 2020s). With respect to the entire study: The transplants that recipients got were multivisceral, liver-intestinal, or isolated intestinal. Anti-thymocyte globulin induction was given to all recipients, followed by maintenance tacrolimus and steroids for two to four years. After intestinal transplantation, graft-versus-host and host-versus-graft alloreactive T cell clones were followed in the graft, circulation and bone marrow using bulk TCR-beta CDR3 sequencing. Alloreactive clones were identified by sequencing pre-transplant mixed lymphocyte reaction products and comparing these products with unstimulated pre-transplant donor and recipient T cells. The cohort enrolled fewer than 25 intestinal transplant recipients including one retransplant, and a few patients lacking pretransplant specimens were excluded. A peak of at least 4% donor T cells among recipient peripheral blood mononuclear cells was the definition used for donor T cell macrochimerism. Samples from a few later patients were sequenced in-house on an Illumina MiSeq with MiXCR processing rather than by the commercial service. On the study overall, not on this receptor specifically: The relatively low number and heterogeneity of intestinal transplant patients limited the conclusions. GvH clones turned up in recipient bone marrow, with some appearing earlier in ileal mucosa or blood, a pattern consistent with an intestinal mucosal origin. Early after transplant, declines in HvG clones were associated with peak levels of circulating GvH clones. In patients with donor T cell macrochimerism, the allografts had high GvH to HvG T cell clonal ratios.

Library preparation employed the immunoSEQ multiplex PCR assay. For most patients, genomic DNA was isolated with the Qiagen DNeasy Blood and Tissue Kit and shipped frozen to Adaptive Biotechnologies for TCR sequencing. For most patients, high-throughput TCR-beta CDR3 sequencing of genomic DNA was performed by Adaptive Biotechnologies. On the authors' methods: Adaptive's ImmunoSEQ software was the source of the TCR sequencing data for 18 patients, while three other patients were processed with MiXCR and VDJtools. CD4 versus CD8 sorting errors were corrected by removing sequences found in both subsets at a frequency ratio below 5:1. CDR3 nucleotide sequences shared between donor and recipient were removed because the origin of such sequences could not be assigned. Alloreactive clones required at least 2-fold expansion over unstimulated cells and minimum CFSE-low frequency of 0.002% (template counts) or 0.001% (read counts). Mappable clones were those detected in sequenced pre-transplant spleen, lymph node, or MLR CFSE-low populations of the donor or recipient. The cumulative frequency of alloreactive clones was calculated as a percentage of all sequences, weighted by copy number. The table comes from immuneACCESS by way of TCRdb, which keeps in-frame sequences with V and J called. Part of the clones is missing from these tables; in studies checked, under half for an unresolved V gene and the rest for unknown reasons. That table gives V, J and clone size, and the DNA gave D and trimming. Across this sample there are just under 50,000 clones, with approximately 84% seen only once. The ten largest clones represent 0.45% to 0.55% of the sample.

Per the germline V gene, SGHNT is the CDR1 and YENEEA is the CDR2. Including the terminal cysteine and phenylalanine, the CDR3 comprises 15 residues. Here the CDR3 DNA is all that survives: 45 bases in frame from base 1. V drops 3 bases and J drops 7 bases, leaving 13 bases in between. The meaning of the sample's time point label: cells obtained before transplantation from donor or recipient. CD3+CD4+ and CD3+CD8+ populations were FACS-sorted from unstimulated pre-transplant donor and recipient cells taken from spleen or lymph nodes. Points on this clone: Its antigen is still unknown. Per-base quality was not reported, and no clone a single base away is much larger than it.

The material sequenced was unstimulated CD4+ T cells sorted from spleen or lymph node cells, taken before transplant. This receptor chain uses TRBV11-3 and TRBJ1-6, with the D gene not clear enough to name. The TCR originated in a human donor who was the organ donor for an intestinal transplant. The nucleotides are TGTGCCAGCAGCTTCACCATCGGAGGGAATTCACCCCTCCACTTT. This yields the protein CASSFTIGGNSPLHF.